This T cell receptor beta chain was sequenced for a study of blood T cell repertoires in COVID-19. Whole-study context: In each case, the material was cDNA or gDNA derived from T cells, B-cell-depleted T cells, or PBMCs.

The CDR3 sequence is 13 residues long. Trimming shortened V by 6 bases and J by 8 bases, and 16 bases separated the two germline ends. The germline V gene has CDR1 SNHLY and CDR2 FYNNEI. Per the original methods: Amplification with reference gene primers provided the estimates of nucleated cell counts. The table came from immunoSEQ multiplex PCR; TCRdb's copy has only in-frame clones and leaves some out. V, J and clone size derive from that table, while D and trimming were established from the DNA sequence. The sample lists more than 85,000 clones; roughly 86% were seen once. This clone came up a few times.

The chain carries TRBV2 and TRBJ1-2; no definite D call. This clonotype originated in a man in his forties with active or convalescent COVID-19. Sequencing used peripheral blood. CDR3 sequence (DNA): TGTGCCAGCAGGAACGAAGTCAGTGGCGGCTACACCTTC. This codes for CASRNEVSGGYTF.